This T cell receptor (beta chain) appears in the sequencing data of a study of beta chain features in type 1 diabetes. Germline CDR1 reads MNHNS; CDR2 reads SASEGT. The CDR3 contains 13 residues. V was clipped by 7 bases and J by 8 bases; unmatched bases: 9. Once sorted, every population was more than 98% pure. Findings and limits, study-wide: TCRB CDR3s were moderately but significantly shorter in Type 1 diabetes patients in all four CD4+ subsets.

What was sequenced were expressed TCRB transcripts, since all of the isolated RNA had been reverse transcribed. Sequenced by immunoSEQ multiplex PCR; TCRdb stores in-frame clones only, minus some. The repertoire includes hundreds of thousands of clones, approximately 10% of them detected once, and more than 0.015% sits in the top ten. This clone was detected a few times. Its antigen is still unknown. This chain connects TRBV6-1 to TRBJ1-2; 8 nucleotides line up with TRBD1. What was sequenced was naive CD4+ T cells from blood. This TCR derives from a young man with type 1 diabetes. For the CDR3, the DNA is TGTGCCAGCAACCCGGGACAGGCCGGGGGCTACACCTTC. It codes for CASNPGQAGGYTF.